The 21 T cell receptor beta chains given below trace back to one sample, sequenced in a study of tumor-infiltrating lymphocytes in oesophageal squamous cell carcinoma. TCRdb re-analysed the PCR reads in MiXCR, keeping a single row per CDR3 protein. Among over 10,000 distinct CDR3 sequences, around 56% were seen once, and the ten largest hold about 12%. Input material: blood. The source is a female donor with esophageal squamous cell carcinoma.

The chain links TRBV7-3 to TRBJ2-7, with 8 nucleotides matching TRBD2. The J call may be wrong; the DNA end is better matched by TRBJ2-1. CDR3 size: 14 residues. The germline CDR1 and CDR2 sequences are SGHTA and FQGTGA. The CDR3 DNA sequence: TGTGCCAGCAGCTTAGAGCGGGAGTTCACTGAGCAGTTCTTC. This translates into CASSLEREFTEQFF.

The chain has TRBV5-1 and TRBJ1-6; D not certain. CDR3 length: 10 amino acids. Germline V lookup: CDR1 SGHRS, CDR2 YFSETQ. V lost 9 bases to trimming and J lost 8 bases, with 6 bases between them. CDR3 protein: CAMRYSPLHF. CDR3 nucleotide sequence: TGCGCCATGCGGTATTCACCCCTCCACTTT.

The J gene is TRBJ1-1, the V gene TRBV18; a weak D match, TRBD1 (5 bases). The CDR3 extends over 16 amino acids. Per germline, CDR1 KGHSH and CDR2 LQKENI. V was trimmed by 2 bases and J by 1 base, leaving 14 bases between them. The CDR3 coding sequence is TGTGCCAGCTCACCAATGAGGGGTCTGGCGAACACTGAAGCTTTCTTT. It codes for CASSPMRGLANTEAFF.

CDR3 bases: TGTGCCAGCAGCTTACAGGCTGCCAATGAGCAGTTCTTC. Its protein product is CASSLQAANEQFF. The rearrangement joins TRBV7-6 to TRBJ2-1; no clear D gene. Trimming took off 2 bases at V and 6 bases at J, with 8 bases between the two ends. Germline CDR1 reads SGHVS; CDR2 reads FNYEAQ. This CDR3 is 13 amino acids long.

The J gene is TRBJ2-6, the V gene TRBV7-4; D is uncertain. The CDR3 covers 18 residues. The V end was cut by 2 bases, the J end by 0 bases, with 14 bases between. Germline assignment: CDR1 SGHVT and CDR2 SQSDAQ. CDR3 in DNA: TGTGCCAGCAGCTTAATTGTACGGCTCAGCTCTGGGGCCAACGTCCTGACTTTC. Translated: CASSLIVRLSSGANVLTF. Drawing the rest from reference TRBV7-4 and TRBJ2-6, the complete variable domain is GAGVSQSPRYKVAKRGRDVALRCDSISGHVTLYWYRQTLGQGSEVLTYSQSDAQRDKSGRPSGRFSAERPERSVSTLKIQRTEQGDSAVYLCASSLIVRLSSGANVLTFGAGSRLTVL.

This clonotype showed up just a few times. The chain couples TRBV7-6 to TRBJ2-5; 9 nucleotides line up with TRBD1. Unmatched junction bases numbered 5, after V lost 4 bases and J lost 5 bases. This CDR3 is 14 amino acids long. CDR1 and CDR2 from the germline V gene are SGHVS and FNYEAQ. The CDR3 is CASSSGQGYETQYF. For the CDR3, the DNA is TGTGCCAGCAGCTCGGGACAGGGTTACGAGACCCAGTACTTC.

This clonotype counts as medium-sized (0.01 to 0.1%). This chain connects TRBV10-2 to TRBJ1-2; 7 bases fit TRBD1. CDR3 length: 12 amino acids. Germline loops: CDR1 WSHSY, CDR2 SAAADI. With V trimmed by 7 bases and J by 4 bases, 3 bases remained unmatched. CDR3 residues: CASMRDSYGYTF. The CDR3 DNA is TGCGCCAGCATGCGGGACAGCTATGGCTACACCTTC.

This clonotype has only one observation. Since a much larger clone is just one base distant, this may be a read error. V is TRBV6-6 and J is TRBJ2-3, with 13 bases identical to TRBD2. The CDR3 contains 15 residues. CDR1 is MNHNY and CDR2 is SVGAGI in the germline V gene (reference sequence). The ends lost 5 bases at V and 14 bases at J; junction bases unmatched: 13. The CDR3 region has the DNA TGTGCCAGCAGTCTGACTAGCGGGGGGACCGGGGAGCTGTATTTT. It specifies CASSLTSGGTGELYF.

This clonotype rates as medium-sized. This chain joins TRBV27 and TRBJ2-5, with 10 bases that match TRBD1. The CDR3 sequence is 16 residues long. Germline CDR1 and CDR2: MNHEY and SMNVEV (reference sequence). V was pared by 8 bases and J by 5 bases, with 14 bases of the junction left unmatched. This CDR3 is CASGPGTGDTQETQYF. CDR3 coding DNA: TGTGCCAGCGGCCCCGGGACAGGGGACACCCAGGAGACCCAGTACTTC.

V usage is TRBV11-3 and J usage is TRBJ2-3; D not certain. CDR3 length: 12 residues. The V gene's germline CDR1 is SGHNT and CDR2 YENEEA. The germline V and J ends were trimmed by 5 bases and 2 bases, with 5 bases remaining between them. DNA for the CDR3: TGTGCCAGCAGCCTACACACAGATACGCAGTATTTT. This translates into CASSLHTDTQYF.

This clonotype was detected many times. In DNA, the CDR3 is TGCGCCAGCAGCCCCCGGCTAGCGGGGGGCCCCAGCTCCTACAATGAGCAGTTCTTC. The encoded protein is CASSPRLAGGPSSYNEQFF. This rearrangement joins TRBV5-1 to TRBJ2-1, with 11 bases fitting TRBD2. Losses at the gene ends were 4 bases for V and 0 bases for J; bases not matched to a gene: 12. CDR1 and CDR2 from the germline V gene are SGHRS and YFSETQ. This CDR3 contains 19 residues.

This clonotype showed up just a few times. At one end, the junction sequence differs from germline, possibly due to a read error. The chain has TRBV6-1 and TRBJ2-1; possibly TRBD2 for D (5 bases). CDR3 size: 15 residues. CDR1 MNHNS and CDR2 SASEGT come from the germline V gene. The CDR3 here is CASSEAALSGYEQFF. DNA of the CDR3: TGCGCCAGCAGTGAAGCGGCCCTGTCGGGGTACGAGCAGTTCTTC.

The chain is built from TRBV11-2 and TRBJ2-6; D ambiguous. The J call is in doubt because the DNA end fits TRBJ2-1 better. Germline lookup yields CDR1 SGHAT and CDR2 FQNNGV. This CDR3 contains 15 residues. The CDR3 loop is CASSFLVRFYNEQFF. The CDR3 DNA follows: TGTGCCAGCAGCTTTCTCGTCCGCTTTTACAATGAGCAGTTCTTC.

This chain connects TRBV10-1 to TRBJ1-1; unclear D gene. CDR1 is WNHNN and CDR2 is SYGVQD in the germline V gene (reference sequence). This CDR3 is 11 amino acids long. Trimming left V 3 bases short and J 6 bases short, with 5 bases between. CDR3 DNA: TGCGCCAGCAGTGACGGGGCTGAAGCTTTCTTT. It translates to CASSDGAEAFF.

This clonotype has a single count. This chain uses TRBV6-2 or TRBV6-3 with TRBJ2-1; the D call may be TRBD1 or TRBD2 (5 bases each). The CDR3 is made up of 13 amino acids. Germline V CDR1 and CDR2: MNHEY, SVGEGT. Trimming took off 3 bases at V and 6 bases at J, with 9 bases between the two ends. CDR3 bases: TGTGCCAGCAGTTATTGGGGGAGCAATGAGCAGTTCTTC. Translating it yields CASSYWGSNEQFF.

Comment on this clonotype: Since the CDR3 does not end with the conserved phenylalanine or tryptophan, this likely comes from a read error. It is unclear where the CDR3 begins or ends on the DNA, so no DNA is shown, and the CDR3 is as TCRdb lists it. CDR3 in amino acids: CASSSQGSGSPLHFGA. The chain carries TRBV7-8 and TRBJ2-7; no DNA check was done on the table's D call, TRBD1. Inclusive of both ends, the CDR3 amounts to 16 amino acids. CDR1 is SGHVS, CDR2 FQNEAQ, per germline.

This clonotype came up many times. The gene calls are TRBV5-4 and TRBJ1-1; D is possibly TRBD1 (6 bases). The CDR3 sequence is 15 residues long. Trimming cost V 2 bases and J 10 bases, with 21 bases left between them. The germline V gene has CDR1 SGHNT and CDR2 YYREEE (reference sequence). CDR3 region: CASSFKASGHLRAFF. The CDR3 DNA reads as TGTGCCAGCAGCTTTAAAGCCTCGGGACACCTCCGAGCTTTCTTT.

The chain employs TRBV11-2 and TRBJ2-1, with 8 bases that match TRBD2. CDR3 size: 14 residues. Germline assignment: CDR1 SGHAT and CDR2 FQNNGV. Unmatched junction bases numbered 2, after V lost 3 bases and J lost 4 bases. CDR3: CASSLGLGYNEQFF. The CDR3 region has the DNA TGTGCCAGCAGCTTGGGACTAGGATACAATGAGCAGTTCTTC.

The rearrangement uses TRBV28 and TRBJ2-7, with 9 bases that match TRBD2. Germline V lookup: CDR1 MDHEN, CDR2 SYDVKM. V shed 7 bases and J 2 bases; nucleotides not matched to a gene: 9. The CDR3 length is 15 residues. The CDR3: CASTMNSGGTYEQYF. DNA of the CDR3: TGTGCCAGCACTATGAATAGCGGGGGTACCTACGAGCAGTACTTC.

This clonotype rates as medium-sized. The chain employs TRBV10-2 and TRBJ2-7, with TRBD2 as a possible D gene (5 bases). The V gene's germline CDR1 is WSHSY and CDR2 SAAADI. CDR3 length: 14 amino acids. Trimming took off 6 bases at V and 4 bases at J, with 16 bases between the two ends. The CDR3 nucleotides read TGCGCCAGCAGCCGGAGGTTAGGATTTTACGAGCAGTACTTC. Protein: CASSRRLGFYEQYF.

This clonotype is judged medium-sized. This rearrangement joins TRBV24-1 to TRBJ2-5; the D gene could be TRBD1 or TRBD2 (6 bases each). The CDR3 is made up of 14 amino acids. Trimming removed 3 bases from V and 5 bases from J, with 12 bases in between. Germline assignment: CDR1 KGHDR and CDR2 SFDVKD. CDR3 residues: CATSDTGTGETQYF. As DNA, the CDR3 is TGTGCCACCAGTGATACAGGGACTGGGGAGACCCAGTACTTC.